The clone carrying this T cell receptor beta chain came up once. This entry is derived from a study of control samples from healthy donors and cancer patients. The CDR3 runs to 16 residues. Germline trimming cut 4 bases from V and 8 bases from J; bases unmatched to any gene: 10. The germline gives CDR1 KGHDR, CDR2 SFDVKD. Assay: immunoSEQ multiplex PCR; the TCRdb copy retains only in-frame clones and omits some. Of 150,000 to 200,000 clones listed, over 80% are singletons. Sequenced: blood. The chain combines TRBV24-1 with TRBJ2-1; 10 nucleotides align to TRBD2. The TCR comes from a man between 18 and 29 years old in good health. The CDR3 is CATSERSSGGLYEQFF. The CDR3 DNA reads as TGTGCCACCAGTGAGCGATCTAGCGGGGGTTTGTATGAGCAGTTCTTC.